This T cell receptor beta chain derives from a study of glioma-infiltrating T cells after dendritic cell vaccination. The CDR3 is 13 amino acids. Per germline, CDR1 MNHGY and CDR2 SVAAGI. With 7 bases removed from V and 9 bases from J, the gap between germline ends came to 16 bases. This clone was seen only a few times. Here immunoSEQ multiplex PCR was the method, and the copy in TCRdb shows in-frame clones only, minus some. Here the sample spans about 73,000 clones, approximately 80% being singletons. The TCR originated in a human donor with glioblastoma. V usage is TRBV6-9 and J usage is TRBJ2-1, with TRBD2 as a possible D gene (7 bases). Sample: blood, taken before dendritic cell vaccination. CDR3 sequence reads: CASTLGGQSEQFF. CDR3 bases: TGTGCCAGCACCCTGGGGGGGCAAAGTGAGCAGTTCTTC.